What follows are 7 T cell receptor beta chains derived from one specimen sequenced in a study of blood T cell repertoires in COVID-19. Here immunoSEQ multiplex PCR was the method, and the copy in TCRdb shows in-frame clones only, minus some. Seen here are roughly 160,000 clones, more than 75% observed once, and the top ten hold over 5%. The sequencing sample was made of peripheral blood. All receptors come from a woman in her forties or fifties with COVID-19, enrolled during active disease.

This clone was recorded once. This specimen includes other DNA sequences encoding the same CDR3. J is TRBJ1-1 and V is TRBV3-1 (or the pseudogene TRBV3-2); maybe TRBD1 (5 bases). Trimming took off 4 bases at V and 1 base at J, with 7 bases between the two ends. Germline V gene lookup returns CDR1 LGHDT and CDR2 YNNKEL (reference sequence). The CDR3 length is 13 residues. The CDR3: CASSRGGNTEAFF. The CDR3, as DNA: TGTGCCAGCAGCCGGGGGGGGAACACTGAAGCTTTCTTT.

The V gene is TRBV2, the J gene TRBJ2-1; possibly TRBD2 for D (5 bases). Between the trimmed V and J ends, which lost 2 bases and 7 bases, there was a span of 6 bases. This CDR3 is 12 amino acids long. Germline CDR1 reads SNHLY; CDR2 reads FYNNEI. The CDR3 sequence is CASSERENEQFF. The CDR3 nucleotides read TGTGCCAGCAGTGAACGGGAAAATGAGCAGTTCTTC.

This clone was seen more than once but under ten times. The chain links TRBV7-2 to TRBJ1-3; D not resolved. The ends were cut back, 1 base at V and 0 bases at J, with 10 bases in the middle. CDR3 length: 16 residues. Germline V gives CDR1 SGHTA, CDR2 FQGNSA. The CDR3 spells CASSLVKADSGNTIYF. As DNA, the CDR3 is TGTGCCAGCAGCTTAGTCAAGGCGGACTCTGGAAACACCATATATTTT.

The genes are TRBV6-4 and TRBJ1-1; 10 nucleotides align to TRBD1. CDR3 size: 17 residues. CDR1 and CDR2 (germline): MRHNA, SNTAGT. Trimming removed 0 bases from V and 3 bases from J; junction bases left unmatched: 7. The CDR3 region is CASSDSYGTGADTEAFF. DNA for the CDR3: TGTGCCAGCAGTGACTCTTACGGGACAGGGGCGGACACTGAAGCTTTCTTT.

The genes are TRBV10-3 and TRBJ2-7; 8 bases map to TRBD1. Losses at the gene ends were 5 bases for V and 2 bases for J; bases not matched to a gene: 5. The germline V gene encodes CDR1 ENHRY and CDR2 SYGVKD. CDR3 length equals 14 residues. The CDR3 coding sequence is TGTGCCATCAGTACCGGGACAGGCGCCTACGAGCAGTACTTC. Translated: CAISTGTGAYEQYF.

The chain recombines TRBV2 with TRBJ1-5; D may be TRBD1 (6 bases). V was cut by 1 base and J by 4 bases, with 11 bases left in between. This CDR3 contains 15 residues. Germline CDR1 SNHLY, CDR2 FYNNEI. The CDR3 sequence: CASSEEGGANQPQHF. In DNA, the CDR3 is TGTGCCAGCAGTGAAGAGGGGGGGGCAAATCAGCCCCAGCATTTT.

This clone turned up a few times. The chain joins TRBV11-2 to TRBJ2-3, with 7 bases lining up with TRBD2. CDR1 and CDR2 (germline): SGHAT, FQNNGV. The CDR3 is 16 residues long. V trimming: 6 bases; J trimming: 2 bases; junction bases outside the gene matches: 11. CDR3 sequence: CASRGNKRGLTDTQYF. The DNA for the CDR3 is TGTGCCAGCAGGGGTAATAAGCGGGGCCTCACAGATACGCAGTATTTT.